The 27 T cell receptor beta chains below come from one sample, sequenced in a study of T-cell reconstitution after alpha-beta-depleted transplantation in children. For TCRbeta, the library was prepared with unique molecular identifiers. TCRdb reprocessed the PCR reads with MiXCR, giving one entry per CDR3 protein. The sample holds about 410,000 distinct CDR3 sequences; roughly 20% are singletons and the top ten take 3.5% to 4%. Sequences were derived from PBMCs from the stem cell graft donor, sampled from the stem cell graft. Receptors were obtained from a human donor who donated a stem cell graft to a child with acute myeloid leukemia.

The V and J genes are TRBV20-1 and TRBJ2-3; 7 bases align to TRBD2. Germline trimming cut 3 bases from V and 6 bases from J; bases unmatched to any gene: 6. The CDR3 has 13 amino acids. CDR1 and CDR2 (germline): DFQATT, SNEGSKA (reference sequence). CDR3 sequence: CSASGMRGDTQYF. The CDR3 DNA reads as TGCAGTGCTAGCGGGATGCGGGGGGATACGCAGTATTTT.

The V gene is TRBV25-1, the J gene TRBJ2-1, with 11 bases aligning to TRBD2. The length of the CDR3 is 14 residues. Trimming took 5 bases from V and 6 from J; bases not matched to a gene: 3. Germline lookup yields CDR1 MGHDK and CDR2 SYGVNS. The CDR3 nucleotides are TGTGCCAGCAGTTTGACTAGCGGGATCAATGAGCAGTTCTTC. Protein: CASSLTSGINEQFF.

CDR3: CASSLTRSSYEQYF. Here the CDR3 DNA reads TGTGCCAGCAGTTTAACCCGGTCGTCCTACGAGCAGTACTTC. The rearrangement links TRBV12-3 or TRBV12-4 to TRBJ2-7, with D unresolved. Trimming stripped 2 bases from V and 1 base from J, with 9 bases between. CDR3 length equals 14 residues.

This chain connects TRBV4-1 to TRBJ2-7, with a tentative D call TRBD2 (6 bases). Germline assignment: CDR1 MGHRA and CDR2 YSYEKL. Trimming cost V 0 bases and J 0 bases, with 18 bases left between them. The CDR3 extends over 18 amino acids. The CDR3 DNA sequence: TGCGCCAGCAGCCAAGAGTCCTCAAGCGGGCTTATCTCCTACGAGCAGTACTTC. Its translation is CASSQESSSGLISYEQYF.

This chain uses TRBV21-1 with TRBJ2-3; the table's D gene call, TRBD2, was not cross checked with the DNA. TRBV21-1 is shown as a pseudogene. The CDR3 has 15 amino acids. The CDR3 DNA reads as TGTGCCAGCAGACCGGGACTAGCTCAGTTAGATACGCAGTATTTT. Translated: CASRPGLAQLDTQYF.

J is TRBJ2-2 and V is TRBV5-1; 7 nucleotides agree with TRBD1. Germline CDR1 is SGHRS and CDR2 is YFSETQ. There are 15 residues in the CDR3. After removal of 4 bases from V and 6 bases from J, the junction contained 9 bases not matched to a gene. CDR3: CASSLGQANSGELFF. CDR3 nucleotide sequence: TGCGCCAGCAGCCTCGGACAGGCCAACTCCGGGGAGCTGTTTTTT.

This chain links TRBV7-2 with TRBJ2-7; D possibly matches TRBD1 or TRBD2 (5 bases each). This CDR3 contains 15 residues. In germline, CDR1 is SGHTA, CDR2 FQGNSA. V was pared by 0 bases and J by 3 bases, with 12 bases between. DNA of the CDR3: TGTGCCAGCAGCTTAGCCCGGGGCGGCCGCTACGAGCAGTACTTC. Its translation is CASSLARGGRYEQYF.

This clonotype was observed at least ten times. The chain combines TRBV6-5 with TRBJ2-3, with a tentative D call TRBD1 (6 bases). The CDR3 has 13 amino acids. The V and J ends lost 2 bases and 4 bases respectively, with 7 bases between them. CDR1 and CDR2 from the germline V gene are MNHEY and SVGAGI. CDR3 DNA: TGTGCCAGCAGTTACGCAGGGGCAGATACGCAGTATTTT. Its protein product is CASSYAGADTQYF.

This chain joins TRBV25-1 and TRBJ2-1; the D gene is possibly TRBD1 (5 bases). The CDR3 runs 14 residues. V lost 4 bases and J lost 2, with 9 bases in between. The germline V gene has CDR1 MGHDK and CDR2 SYGVNS. The CDR3 sequence is CASSALGAYNEQFF. DNA of the CDR3: TGTGCCAGCAGTGCCTTAGGGGCCTACAATGAGCAGTTCTTC.

This clonotype was counted ten times or more. The gene calls are TRBV20-1 and TRBJ2-2; D uncertain. V lost 0 bases and J 6 bases, leaving 11 bases between the germline ends. Per germline, CDR1 DFQATT and CDR2 SNEGSKA (reference sequence). The CDR3 runs 14 residues. The CDR3 loop reads CSARDLQYPGELFF. The CDR3 bases are TGCAGTGCTAGAGATCTTCAGTACCCCGGGGAGCTGTTTTTT.

J is TRBJ1-1 and V is TRBV12-3 or TRBV12-4, with TRBD1 matching over 10 bases. V lost 5 bases and J lost 7; bases outside the gene matches: 7. This CDR3 region has 14 residues. The CDR3 spells CASSQTGGISEAFF. The CDR3 region has the DNA TGTGCCAGCAGTCAGACAGGGGGCATTAGTGAAGCTTTCTTT.

This chain connects TRBV7-6 to TRBJ2-1; 7 bases line up with TRBD2. V was clipped by 0 bases and J by 7 bases; unmatched bases: 9. Germline CDR1 reads SGHVS; CDR2 reads FNYEAQ. This CDR3 is built from 16 residues. Here the CDR3 reads CASSLARSSGLNEQFF. CDR3 in DNA: TGTGCCAGCAGCTTAGCGAGGTCTAGCGGTCTAAATGAGCAGTTCTTC.

This clonotype was observed a handful of times. The DNA of the CDR3 is TGCAGTGCTACCCCGGGACTAGCGGGAGGCATCAGCGGGGAGACCCAGTACTTC. It yields the protein CSATPGLAGGISGETQYF. The gene calls are TRBV20-1 and TRBJ2-5; 15 nucleotides align to TRBD2. Germline trimming cut 4 bases from V and 5 bases from J; bases unmatched to any gene: 14. CDR1 is DFQATT, CDR2 SNEGSKA, per germline (reference sequence). The CDR3 consists of 18 residues.

At least ten counts were recorded for this clonotype. The chain recombines TRBV12-3 or TRBV12-4 with TRBJ2-2; D remains ambiguous. This CDR3 has 12 amino acids. With 4 bases removed from V and 7 bases from J, the gap between germline ends came to 7 bases. CDR3 sequence (DNA): TGTGCCAGCAGTTCCCGTCTCGGGGAGCTGTTTTTT. Its translation is CASSSRLGELFF.

This clonotype was detected ten times or more. J is TRBJ2-7 and V is TRBV12-3 or TRBV12-4; 9 bases agree with TRBD1. The junction had 7 bases not matched to a gene; V was cut back by 3 bases and J by 1 base. The CDR3 has 16 residues. The CDR3 nucleotides are TGTGCCAGCAGTTTCTACCCGGGACAGGGATCCTACGAGCAGTACTTC. This sequence encodes CASSFYPGQGSYEQYF.

This clonotype was found a few times. This chain joins TRBV7-2 and TRBJ2-1, with TRBD2 matching over 11 bases. V trimming: 5 bases; J trimming: 8 bases; junction bases outside the gene matches: 8. Germline lookup yields CDR1 SGHTA and CDR2 FQGNSA. There are 15 residues in the CDR3. CDR3 amino acids: CASSLSSGRADEQFF. In nucleotides, the CDR3 is TGTGCCAGCAGCCTTAGTAGCGGGAGGGCCGATGAGCAGTTCTTC.

The rearrangement joins TRBV9 to TRBJ2-1; 9 positions agree with TRBD2. Per the germline V gene, CDR1 is SGDLS and CDR2 is YYNGEE. The junction had 9 bases not matched to a gene; V was cut back by 0 bases and J by 5 bases. The CDR3 has 17 residues. CDR3 amino acids: CASSVGFSGLAHNEQFF. The DNA of the CDR3 is TGTGCCAGCAGCGTAGGGTTCAGCGGACTAGCGCACAATGAGCAGTTCTTC.

This clonotype was found a few times. DNA for the CDR3: TGCAGTGCTAGTAAGCTAGCGGCAAGAACGTCCCTAGAGACCCAGTACTTC. The encoded protein is CSASKLAARTSLETQYF. The rearrangement joins TRBV20-1 to TRBJ2-5, with 7 bases that match TRBD2. The J segment lost 4 bases and the V segment lost 3 bases, leaving 17 bases of the junction unmatched. Germline CDR1 and CDR2: DFQATT and SNEGSKA (reference sequence). This CDR3 spans 17 amino acids.

The DNA for the CDR3 is TGCGCCAGCAGCCCGTCCGAGGGGAGGACTGAAGCTTTCTTT. This gives the protein CASSPSEGRTEAFF. The rearrangement joins TRBV4-1 to TRBJ1-1; possible D gene TRBD1, 5 bases. V was cut by 4 bases and J by 5 bases, with 14 bases left in between. Germline V gives CDR1 MGHRA, CDR2 YSYEKL. This CDR3 spans 14 amino acids.

This clonotype appeared a few times. V usage is TRBV12-3 or TRBV12-4 and J usage is TRBJ2-2, with TRBD2 identical over 9 bases. Trimming removed 5 bases from V and 3 bases from J; junction bases left unmatched: 7. CDR3 length: 16 amino acids. The CDR3 sequence: CASSLGTSRYTGELFF. The CDR3 DNA reads as TGTGCCAGCAGTCTCGGGACTAGCAGATACACCGGGGAGCTGTTTTTT.

V and J are TRBV20-1 and TRBJ2-3, with a weak D call TRBD2 (6 bases). This CDR3 has 15 residues. V dropped 3 bases and J dropped 2 bases, with 15 bases sitting between them. Looked up from germline, CDR1 is DFQATT and CDR2 is SNEGSKA (reference sequence). The CDR3: CSASSGHTPTDTQYF. CDR3 coding DNA: TGCAGTGCTAGTAGCGGACACACCCCCACAGATACGCAGTATTTT.

This chain uses TRBV28 with TRBJ2-5; the match to TRBD1 covers 7 bases. With 3 bases clipped from V and 4 bases from J, the junction kept 5 bases outside the gene matches. CDR3 length equals 14 residues. CDR1 is MDHEN and CDR2 is SYDVKM in the germline V gene. In nucleotides, the CDR3 is TGTGCCAGCAGTTTCCCACAGGGGCGAGAGACCCAGTACTTC. It encodes CASSFPQGRETQYF.

This clonotype has a count of ten or more. J is TRBJ1-2 and V is TRBV4-3; 7 bases match TRBD1. J lost 2 bases, V lost 2 bases, and 5 bases had no gene match. Germline assignment: CDR1 LGHNA and CDR2 YSLEER. This CDR3 is built from 15 residues. The CDR3 sequence: CASSQMTGNNYGYTF. DNA of the CDR3: TGCGCCAGCAGCCAAATGACAGGGAACAACTATGGCTACACCTTC.

This clonotype was counted between two and nine times. V and J are TRBV28 and TRBJ2-6; D remains unclear. Germline V gene lookup returns CDR1 MDHEN and CDR2 SYDVKM. The CDR3 runs to 15 residues. V gave up 7 bases and J gave up 2 bases, with 12 bases separating them. The CDR3 region has the DNA TGTGCCAGCACACCTCTCAACCCTGGGGCCAACGTCCTGACTTTC. Its translation: CASTPLNPGANVLTF. The complete variable domain, with remaining parts taken from reference TRBV28 and TRBJ2-6, reads DVKVTQSSRYLVKRTGEKVFLECVQDMDHENMFWYRQDPGLGLRLIYFSYDVKMKEKGDIPEGYSVSREKKERFSLILESASTNQTSMYLCASTPLNPGANVLTFGAGSRLTVL.

This chain uses TRBV15 with TRBJ2-7; TRBD2 might be the D (5 bases). With 0 bases removed from V and 3 bases from J, the gap between germline ends came to 12 bases. This CDR3 has 15 residues. Per the germline V gene, CDR1 is LNHNV and CDR2 is YYDKDF (reference sequence). The CDR3 is CATSRDLSGFYEQYF. The CDR3 DNA reads TGTGCCACCAGCAGAGATCTGTCGGGATTCTACGAGCAGTACTTC.

The rearrangement joins TRBV20-1 to TRBJ2-5; 8 nucleotides align to TRBD1. This CDR3 contains 14 residues. From germline, CDR1 is DFQATT and CDR2 SNEGSKA (reference sequence). V was pared by 0 bases and J by 5 bases, with 5 bases of the junction left unmatched. The CDR3 DNA follows: TGCAGTGCTAGAGACCGGACAGGGAGGGAGACCCAGTACTTC. This sequence encodes CSARDRTGRETQYF.

This clonotype was picked up a small number of times. The J gene is TRBJ2-5, the V gene TRBV10-3, with 11 bases identical to TRBD2. Germline assignment: CDR1 ENHRY and CDR2 SYGVKD. The CDR3 spans 16 residues. V shed 2 bases, J shed 5 bases, and the junction held 7 bases outside the gene matches. Here the CDR3 reads CAISEPTSGRGETQYF. The CDR3 coding sequence is TGTGCCATCAGTGAGCCTACTAGCGGGAGAGGCGAGACCCAGTACTTC.